The T cell receptor (beta chain) described here comes from a study of T-cell reconstitution after alpha-beta-depleted transplantation in children. Unique molecular identifiers were incorporated when the TCRbeta library was constructed. TCRdb re-called the PCR reads through MiXCR, storing one row per CDR3 protein. The table has some 590,000 distinct CDR3 sequences, under 12% seen once. This clonotype was seen many times. The source material was PBMCs from the stem cell graft donor, sampled from the stem cell graft. The receptor comes from a human donor who donated a stem cell graft to a child with acute myeloid leukemia.

The CDR3 DNA reads as TGTGCCAGCGTACTAGCGGGAAACACAGATACGCAGTATTTT. This translates into CASVLAGNTDTQYF. The chain links TRBV28 to TRBJ2-3; 10 bases line up with TRBD2. CDR3 length equals 14 residues. The J segment lost 2 bases and the V segment lost 8 bases, leaving 4 bases of the junction unmatched. Germline CDR1 MDHEN, CDR2 SYDVKM.